This T cell receptor beta chain was found in a study of Tregs in tolerant kidney transplant recipients. Germline-derived CDR1 and CDR2 are MNHEY and SVGAGI. The trim removed 2 bases at V and 7 bases at J, leaving 6 bases unmatched. The CDR3 is made up of 15 amino acids. The nonmyeloablative bone marrow transplants came from related graft donors, with transient mixed chimerism. Sequencing was performed with immunoSEQ multiplex PCR; in TCRdb, only in-frame clones are kept and a portion is missing. Of about 50,000 clones detected, about 92% appear once; the ten largest clones hold around 16%. The chain carries TRBV6-5 and TRBJ2-2, with TRBD1 matching 8 bases. This TCR was sampled from a human patient who received a combined kidney and bone marrow transplant. Some T cells may originate from the graft donor. Sequences were derived from CD8+ T cells from blood (PBMCs), sampled 12 months after the transplant. The CDR3 bases are TGTGCCAGCAGTTACCGCAGGGGGCTGATCGGGGAGCTGTTTTTT. It encodes CASSYRRGLIGELFF.